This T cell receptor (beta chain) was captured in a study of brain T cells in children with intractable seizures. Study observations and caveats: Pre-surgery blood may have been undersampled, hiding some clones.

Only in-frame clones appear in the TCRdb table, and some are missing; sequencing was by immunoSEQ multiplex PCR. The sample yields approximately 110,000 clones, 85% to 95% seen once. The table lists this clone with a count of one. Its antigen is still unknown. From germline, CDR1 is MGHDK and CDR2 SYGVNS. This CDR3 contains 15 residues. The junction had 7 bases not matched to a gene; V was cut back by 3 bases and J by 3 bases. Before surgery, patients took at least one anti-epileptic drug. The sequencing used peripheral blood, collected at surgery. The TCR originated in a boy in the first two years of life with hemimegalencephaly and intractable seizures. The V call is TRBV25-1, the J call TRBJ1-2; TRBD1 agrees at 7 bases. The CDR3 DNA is TGTGCCAGCAGTGATTCGGGCAGGGGGTACTATGGCTACACCTTC. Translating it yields CASSDSGRGYYGYTF.